This TCR beta chain was captured by sequencing in a study of T-cell reconstitution after alpha-beta-depleted transplantation in children. Broader study findings: T cells produced anew were the main source of T-cell counts and diversity one year after transplant. Some patients owed their high day-60 TCRbeta diversity to surviving recipient T cells and thymic progenitors. There were reportedly several hundred expanded graft clones from which alpha-beta T cells came about two months after transplant.

Germline CDR1 is ENHRY and CDR2 is SYGVKD. Losses at the gene ends were 0 bases for V and 8 bases for J; bases not matched to a gene: 8. The CDR3 runs to 16 residues. Unique molecular identifiers were incorporated during preparation of the TCRbeta library. Each CDR3 protein is one row after TCRdb ran MiXCR on the PCR reads. The data show fewer than 250,000 distinct CDR3 sequences, approximately 15% seen once. This clonotype turned up a few times. Its antigen is not known. The sequencing used PBMCs, mostly from graft donor cells, collected 360 days after TCRalphabeta/CD19-depleted stem cell transplant. This clonotype was obtained from a male patient under 10 years old who had a stem cell transplant for acute lymphoblastic leukemia, so the T cells may come from the graft donor. This chain joins TRBV10-3 and TRBJ2-1; 9 nucleotides match TRBD2. CDR3 sequence: CAISESEAGGVDEQFF. DNA for the CDR3: TGTGCCATCAGTGAGTCGGAGGCGGGGGGGGTGGATGAGCAGTTCTTC.